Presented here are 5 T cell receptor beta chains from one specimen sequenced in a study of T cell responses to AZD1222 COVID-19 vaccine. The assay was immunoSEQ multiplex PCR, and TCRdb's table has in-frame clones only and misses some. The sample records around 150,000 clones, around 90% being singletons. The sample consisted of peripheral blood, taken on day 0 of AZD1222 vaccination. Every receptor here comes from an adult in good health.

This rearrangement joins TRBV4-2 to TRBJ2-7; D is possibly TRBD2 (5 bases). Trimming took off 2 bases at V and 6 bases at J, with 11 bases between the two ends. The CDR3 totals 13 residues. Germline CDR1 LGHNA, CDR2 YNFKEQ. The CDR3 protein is CASSQIIEGEQYF. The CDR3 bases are TGTGCCAGCAGCCAAATAATAGAGGGCGAGCAGTACTTC.

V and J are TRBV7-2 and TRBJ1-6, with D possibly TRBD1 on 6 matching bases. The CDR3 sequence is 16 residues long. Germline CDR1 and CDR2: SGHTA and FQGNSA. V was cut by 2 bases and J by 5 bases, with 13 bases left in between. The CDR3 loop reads CASSLSPQGNNSPLHF. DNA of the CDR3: TGTGCCAGCAGCTTATCACCGCAGGGGAATAATTCACCCCTCCACTTT.

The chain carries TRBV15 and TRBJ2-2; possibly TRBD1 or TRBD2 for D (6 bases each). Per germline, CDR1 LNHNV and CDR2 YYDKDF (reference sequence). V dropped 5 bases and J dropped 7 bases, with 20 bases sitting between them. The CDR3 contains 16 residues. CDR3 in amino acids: CATSRATGTGGGELFF. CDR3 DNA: TGTGCCACCAGCCGAGCTACAGGGACTGGAGGCGGGGAGCTGTTTTTT.

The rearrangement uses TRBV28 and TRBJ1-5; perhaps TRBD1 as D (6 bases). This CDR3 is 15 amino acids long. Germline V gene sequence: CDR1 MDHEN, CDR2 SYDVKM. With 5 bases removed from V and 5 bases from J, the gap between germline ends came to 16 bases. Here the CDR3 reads CASSPQDRLDQPQHF. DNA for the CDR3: TGTGCCAGCAGTCCTCAGGACAGACTGGATCAGCCCCAGCATTTT.

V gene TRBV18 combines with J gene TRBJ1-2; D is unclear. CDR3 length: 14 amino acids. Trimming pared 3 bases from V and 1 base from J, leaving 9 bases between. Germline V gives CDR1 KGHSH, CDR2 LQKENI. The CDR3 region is CASSPDQINYGYTF. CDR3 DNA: TGTGCCAGCTCACCCGACCAAATTAACTATGGCTACACCTTC.